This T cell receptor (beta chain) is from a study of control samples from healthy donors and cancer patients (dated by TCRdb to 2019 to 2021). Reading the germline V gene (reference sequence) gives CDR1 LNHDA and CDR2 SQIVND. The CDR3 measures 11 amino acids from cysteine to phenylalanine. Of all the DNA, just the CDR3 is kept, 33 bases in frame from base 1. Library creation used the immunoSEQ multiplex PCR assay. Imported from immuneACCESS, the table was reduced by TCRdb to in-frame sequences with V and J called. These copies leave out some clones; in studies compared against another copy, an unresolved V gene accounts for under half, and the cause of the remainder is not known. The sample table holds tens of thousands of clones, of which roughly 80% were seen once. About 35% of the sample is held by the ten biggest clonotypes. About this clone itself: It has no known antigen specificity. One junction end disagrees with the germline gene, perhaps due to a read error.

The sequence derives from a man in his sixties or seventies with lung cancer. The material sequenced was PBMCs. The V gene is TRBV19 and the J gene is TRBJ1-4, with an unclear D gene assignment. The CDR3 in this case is CASSITERLFF. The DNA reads TGTGCCAGTAGTATAACGGAAAGACTGTTTTTT.